This T cell receptor beta chain came from a study of blood T cells in healthy people across ages. Study-wide points: It was held that diversity estimates obtained from one million T cells represented underestimates. While age rose, TCR beta diversity per million T cells dropped in a roughly linear way.

Sample-barcoded 5' priming and a J-beta primer mix drove a second PCR of 7 to 11 cycles. Every molecule of cDNA carried a tag from a template-switch adaptor with 12 random nucleotides. TCRdb re-derived calls from the 5' RACE reads in MiXCR, one entry per CDR3 protein. This table holds about 590,000 distinct CDR3 sequences, approximately 30% found once. This clonotype was observed at least ten times. The antigen is unknown. This TCR derives from a woman at least 80 years old in good health. The sequenced sample was blood.

The CDR3 spells CASTGDLSYEQYF. For the CDR3, the DNA is TGTGCCAGCACAGGGGACCTTTCCTACGAGCAGTACTTC. V and J are TRBV2 and TRBJ2-7, with TRBD1 as a possible D gene (6 bases). Trimming pared 7 bases from V and 1 base from J, leaving 11 bases between. Germline CDR1 and CDR2: SNHLY and FYNNEI. There are 13 residues in the CDR3.